One sample yielded the 13 T cell receptor beta chains listed below, sequenced in a study of CD8 T cells in Susac syndrome. Reverse transcription of roughly 0.5 to 1 ug RNA used random hexamers. TCRdb redid the calling of the immunoSEQ multiplex PCR reads with MiXCR, one entry per CDR3 protein. The data contain a few hundred thousand distinct CDR3 sequences, 90% to 95% of them singletons. What was sequenced was CD4+ T cells from PBMCs. The receptors originated from a human donor with multiple sclerosis.

The chain uses TRBV3-1 and TRBJ2-4; no clear D gene. The length of the CDR3 is 14 residues. The V gene lost 0 bases and the J gene lost 7 bases, with 10 bases spanning the gap. Germline loops: CDR1 LGHDT, CDR2 YNNKEL (reference sequence). The CDR3 sequence: CASSQDLGLNIQYF. The CDR3 DNA sequence: TGTGCCAGCAGCCAAGATTTAGGGCTGAACATTCAGTACTTC. Drawing the rest from reference TRBV3-1 and TRBJ2-4, the complete variable domain is DTAVSQTPKYLVTQMGNDKSIKCEQNLGHDTMYWYKQDSKKFLKIMFSYNNKELIINETVPNRFSPKSPDKAHLNLHINSLELGDSAVYFCASSQDLGLNIQYFGAGTRLSVL.

In its sample, this clonotype was seen a few times. V gene TRBV6-5 combines with J gene TRBJ2-7; TRBD1 matches 8 bases. Germline trimming cut 4 bases from V and 2 bases from J; bases unmatched to any gene: 7. The germline gives CDR1 MNHEY, CDR2 SVGAGI. The CDR3 totals 15 residues. The CDR3 loop reads CASSSETGATYEQYF. In DNA, the CDR3 is TGTGCCAGCAGTTCCGAGACAGGGGCCACCTACGAGCAGTACTTC.

This chain joins TRBV24-1 and TRBJ2-1, with D unresolved. V was shortened by 0 bases and J by 8 bases, with 4 bases between the two germline ends. The CDR3 runs to 12 residues. The germline gives CDR1 KGHDR, CDR2 SFDVKD. Here the CDR3 DNA reads TGTGCCACCAGTGATTTGGGGGATGAGCAGTTCTTC. Residues: CATSDLGDEQFF.

The J gene is TRBJ2-1, the V gene TRBV6-2 or TRBV6-3, with 8 bases lining up with TRBD1. In germline, CDR1 is MNHEY, CDR2 SVGEGT. Trimming removed 6 bases from V and 9 bases from J; junction bases left unmatched: 13. The CDR3 loop spans 15 amino acids. The CDR3 reads CASSNAPSDRGEQFF. CDR3 nucleotide sequence: TGTGCCAGCAGCAACGCCCCTTCTGACAGGGGTGAGCAGTTCTTC.

This chain joins TRBV29-1 and TRBJ2-7, with unresolved D. Trimming cost V 4 bases and J 1 base, with 5 bases left between them. CDR1 is SQVTM and CDR2 is ANQGSEA in the germline V gene. The CDR3 is made up of 11 amino acids. DNA for the CDR3: TGCAGCGTTGTAGTTTCCTACGAGCAGTACGTC. This sequence encodes CSVVVSYEQYV.

A single count supports this clonotype. This rearrangement joins TRBV11-2 to TRBJ2-5, with D unclear. The CDR3 is made up of 12 amino acids. Germline CDR1 reads SGHAT; CDR2 reads FQNNGV. V lost 3 bases and J 4 bases, leaving 6 bases between the germline ends. CDR3 in DNA: TGTGCCAGCAGCTTTCAGGCAGAGACCCAGTACTTC. This codes for CASSFQAETQYF.

This clonotype has just one count. The chain has TRBV6-1 and TRBJ2-1; 11 nucleotides agree with TRBD2. The germline CDR1 and CDR2 sequences are MNHNS and SASEGT. V shed 5 bases and J 15 bases; nucleotides not matched to a gene: 15. This CDR3 spans 15 amino acids. The CDR3 loop reads CASSPRRELAGGRFF. Written as DNA, the CDR3 is TGTGCCAGCAGTCCCCGGAGGGAGCTAGCGGGGGGTAGGTTCTTC.

The V gene is TRBV12-3 or TRBV12-4, the J gene TRBJ2-6; no clear D gene. This CDR3 has 14 amino acids. Trimming shortened V by 6 bases and J by 2 bases, and 8 bases separated the two germline ends. The CDR3 sequence is CASSPRAGANVLTF. CDR3 coding DNA: TGTGCCAGCAGCCCCCGCGCTGGGGCCAACGTCCTGACTTTC.

The rearrangement links TRBV2 to TRBJ2-5; the match to TRBD2 covers 7 bases. The CDR3 loop spans 15 amino acids. The ends lost 4 bases at V and 7 bases at J; junction bases unmatched: 12. Germline V lookup: CDR1 SNHLY, CDR2 FYNNEI. CDR3 nucleotides: TGTGCCAGCAGTGTTAGGCTAGCGGCGATCGGGACCCAGTACTTC. Amino acid sequence: CASSVRLAAIGTQYF.

This clonotype was counted once. The V and J genes are TRBV29-1 and TRBJ2-7; the D is unclear. V shed 2 bases and J shed 5 bases, with 13 bases lying between them. This CDR3 contains 13 residues. Germline lookup yields CDR1 SQVTM and CDR2 ANQGSEA. This CDR3 reads CSVEIGNGNEQYF. The DNA for the CDR3 is TGCAGCGTTGAAATAGGGAATGGTAACGAGCAGTACTTC.

This chain uses TRBV6-6 with TRBJ1-2; D is unclear. Trimming removed 3 bases at V and 6 bases at J, with 11 bases between. Germline V gene data show CDR1 as MNHNY and CDR2 as SVGAGI (reference sequence). The CDR3 has 13 residues. Here the CDR3 reads CASSYLDTDGYTF. The CDR3 DNA reads TGTGCCAGCAGTTATCTTGACACCGATGGCTACACCTTC.

This clonotype was picked up one time. Sequence at one end of the junction differs from germline and may be a read error. The genes are TRBV29-1 and TRBJ1-2; D not certain. In germline, CDR1 is SQVTM, CDR2 ANQGSEA. CDR3 size: 13 residues. CDR3 nucleotides: TGCAGCGTGGAAGAGCCGGGTTTCTATGGCTACACCTTC. Its protein product is CSVEEPGFYGYTF.

The chain uses TRBV12-3 or TRBV12-4 and TRBJ2-1, with TRBD2 matching 8 bases. Germline trimming cut 6 bases from V and 3 bases from J; bases unmatched to any gene: 7. This CDR3 contains 15 residues. CDR3 DNA sequence: TGTGCCAGCAGCCTGACTAGCGTAAACTACAATGAGCAGTTCTTC. The encoded protein is CASSLTSVNYNEQFF.